This TCR beta chain is from a study of blood T cell repertoires in COVID-19. Overall study context: Acute and convalescent COVID-19 specimens originated in the United States, Italy and Spain. PBMCs, B-cell-depleted T cells, or T cells provided the cDNA or gDNA that made up the material.

Per the authors' pipeline: Amplification with reference gene primers provided the estimates of nucleated cell counts. Profiled with immunoSEQ multiplex PCR; TCRdb holds only in-frame clones, not every one. V and J calls and clone size follow that table, whereas D and trimming were derived from the DNA. Counted here are about 160,000 clones, 65% to 85% occurring once; the ten biggest clones make up about 15%. V was cut by 2 bases and J by 6 bases, with 11 bases left in between. The CDR3 runs 14 residues. Germline values: CDR1 MNHEY, CDR2 SMNVEV (reference sequence). This clonotype was obtained from a woman of 80 years or more with acute or convalescent COVID-19. The rearrangement joins TRBV27 to TRBJ2-1, with D unresolved. The sequencing sample was made of peripheral blood. The CDR3 loop reads CASSLTPTGNEQFF. DNA of the CDR3: TGTGCCAGCAGTTTAACACCTACGGGCAATGAGCAGTTCTTC.